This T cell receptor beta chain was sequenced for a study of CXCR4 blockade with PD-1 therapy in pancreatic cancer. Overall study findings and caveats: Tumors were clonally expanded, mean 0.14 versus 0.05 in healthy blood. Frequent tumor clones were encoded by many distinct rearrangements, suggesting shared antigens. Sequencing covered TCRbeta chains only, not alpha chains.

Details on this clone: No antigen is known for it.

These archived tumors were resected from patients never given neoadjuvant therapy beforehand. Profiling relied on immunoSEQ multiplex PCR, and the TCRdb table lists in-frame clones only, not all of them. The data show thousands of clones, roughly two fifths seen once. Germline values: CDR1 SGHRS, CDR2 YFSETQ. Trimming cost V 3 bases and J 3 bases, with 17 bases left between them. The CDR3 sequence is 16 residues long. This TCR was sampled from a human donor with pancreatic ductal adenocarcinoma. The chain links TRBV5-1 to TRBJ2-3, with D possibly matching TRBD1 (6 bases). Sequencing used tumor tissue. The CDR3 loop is CASSWAGVPSTDTQYF. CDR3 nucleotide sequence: TGCGCCAGCAGCTGGGCAGGGGTCCCCTCAACAGATACGCAGTATTTT. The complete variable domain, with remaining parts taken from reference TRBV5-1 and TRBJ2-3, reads KAGVTQTPRYLIKTRGQQVTLSCSPISGHRSVSWYQQTPGQGLQFLFEYFSETQRNKGNFPGRFSGRQFSNSRSEMNVSTLELGDSALYLCASSWAGVPSTDTQYFGPGTRLTVL.